Below, one T cell receptor (beta chain) is given with its context. Seattle patients were enrolled during active infection and followed longitudinally. The data were produced by immunoSEQ multiplex PCR, yet TCRdb's version contains in-frame clones alone and is incomplete. The table records around 62,000 clones, approximately 88% of them present only once. The entry originates in a study of blood T cell repertoires in COVID-19. About the research overall: Samples came from the United States, Italy and Spain, spanning acute and convalescent COVID-19.

The material sequenced was peripheral blood. The TCR originated in a woman in her sixties with COVID-19, enrolled during active disease.

CDR3: CASSLTSGRSYNEQFF. The CDR3 DNA sequence: TGCGCCAGCAGCTTGACTAGCGGGAGGTCCTACAATGAGCAGTTCTTC. V usage is TRBV5-1 and J usage is TRBJ2-1, with 12 bases aligning to TRBD2. The CDR3 has 16 residues. The V gene's germline CDR1 is SGHRS and CDR2 YFSETQ. J lost 1 base, V lost 1 base, and 0 bases had no gene match. Supplemented by reference TRBV5-1 and TRBJ2-1, the full variable domain reads KAGVTQTPRYLIKTRGQQVTLSCSPISGHRSVSWYQQTPGQGLQFLFEYFSETQRNKGNFPGRFSGRQFSNSRSEMNVSTLELGDSALYLCASSLTSGRSYNEQFFGPGTRLTVL.